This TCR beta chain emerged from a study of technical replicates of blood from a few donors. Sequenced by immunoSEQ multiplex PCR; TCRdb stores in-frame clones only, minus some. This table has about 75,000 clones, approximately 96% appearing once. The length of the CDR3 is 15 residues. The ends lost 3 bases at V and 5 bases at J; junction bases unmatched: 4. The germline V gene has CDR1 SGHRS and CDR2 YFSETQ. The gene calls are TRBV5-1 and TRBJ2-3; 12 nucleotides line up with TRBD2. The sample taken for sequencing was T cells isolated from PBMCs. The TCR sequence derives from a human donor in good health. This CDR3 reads CASSSLAGGVDTQYF. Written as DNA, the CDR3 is TGCGCCAGCAGCTCCCTAGCGGGAGGGGTAGATACGCAGTATTTT.